This T cell receptor (beta chain) emerged from a study of neurological immune-mediated disorders. Germline values: CDR1 SGHRS, CDR2 YFSETQ. The length of the CDR3 is 12 residues. Study-level findings and limits: The multiple sclerosis repertoire cluster showed no association with any clinical or MRI feature. The authors stated that larger cohorts are needed. One related-CDR3 cluster, which may be a signature, held the repertoires of 18 of 34 multiple sclerosis patients after phylogenetic grouping. The most TCR clonal expansion was seen in HTLV-1-associated myelopathy, and the least was seen in multiple sclerosis, which fell below healthy controls.

This clonotype was seen ten or more times. The antigen is not known. One end of the junction varies from germline; a read error may be responsible. Using its own MiXCR run on the 5' RACE reads, TCRdb lists one record per CDR3 protein. The table has around 61,000 distinct CDR3 sequences, around 5% seen once. The origin of this receptor is a human donor with multiple sclerosis. The donor label of this sample is uncertain. J is TRBJ2-7 and V is TRBV5-1; D might be TRBD1 (6 bases). What was sequenced was PBMCs. The CDR3 loop reads CASSLEQGRVHF. DNA of the CDR3: TGCGCCAGCAGCTTGGAGCAGGGGCGGGTCCACTTC.